A selection of T cell receptor beta chains follows, all from one sample in a study of cytomegalovirus exposure and HLA in healthy donors. Using immunoSEQ multiplex PCR, the repertoire was profiled, and TCRdb retains in-frame clones only, with some absent. The sample includes 95,000 to 150,000 clones. Source material: PBMCs. These receptors were obtained from a man aged 18 to 30 in good health and CMV-seronegative. The CDR3 runs from the conserved cysteine through the conserved F or W. D genes are given only for firm matches.

j_call: TRBJ2-7; v_call: TRBV29-1; d_call: TRBD1; cdr3_aa: CSVDRDRGSTEQYF; cdr3_nt: TGCAGCGTTGATAGGGACAGGGGATCTACCGAGCAGTACTTC
j_call: TRBJ1-1; v_call: TRBV5-1; d_call: -; cdr3_aa: CASSSSGQRMNTEAFF; cdr3_nt: TGCGCCAGCAGCAGCTCCGGACAGCGTATGAACACTGAAGCTTTCTTT
j_call: TRBJ1-2; v_call: TRBV5-4; d_call: -; cdr3_aa: CASSLRENYGYTF; cdr3_nt: TGTGCCAGCAGCCTTCGGGAAAACTATGGCTACACCTTC
j_call: TRBJ2-2; v_call: TRBV7-9; d_call: -; cdr3_aa: CASSLSGELFF; cdr3_nt: TGTGCCAGCAGCTTATCTGGGGAGCTGTTTTTT
j_call: TRBJ2-7; v_call: TRBV5-5; d_call: TRBD2; cdr3_aa: CASRREGGYYEQYF; cdr3_nt: TGTGCCAGCCGGCGGGAGGGAGGCTACTACGAGCAGTACTTC
j_call: TRBJ1-3; v_call: TRBV4-1; d_call: -; cdr3_aa: CASSLMTSSGNTIYF; cdr3_nt: TGCGCCAGCAGCCTTATGACTAGCTCTGGAAACACCATATATTTT
j_call: TRBJ1-4; v_call: TRBV6-5; d_call: -; cdr3_aa: CASRGRGGHDEKLFF; cdr3_nt: TGTGCCAGCCGGGGCCGTGGGGGACACGATGAAAAACTGTTTTTT
j_call: TRBJ1-1; v_call: TRBV21-1; d_call: -; cdr3_aa: CASSTRTRMNTEAFF; cdr3_nt: TGTGCCAGCAGCACCCGGACACGGATGAACACTGAAGCTTTCTTT
j_call: TRBJ1-5; v_call: TRBV6-1; d_call: -; cdr3_aa: CASSEGPNQPQHF; cdr3_nt: TGTGCCAGCAGTGAGGGGCCCAATCAGCCCCAGCATTTT
j_call: TRBJ1-2; v_call: TRBV28; d_call: -; cdr3_aa: CASSISLPPSYGYTF; cdr3_nt: TGTGCCAGCAGTATTTCTCTCCCTCCGAGTTATGGCTACACCTTC
j_call: TRBJ1-2; v_call: TRBV27; d_call: -; cdr3_aa: CASSPVGNFNYGYTF; cdr3_nt: TGTGCCAGCAGTCCCGTCGGGAACTTCAACTATGGCTACACCTTC
j_call: TRBJ2-5; v_call: TRBV7-6; d_call: -; cdr3_aa: CASSLPREGGAETQYF; cdr3_nt: TGTGCCAGCAGCTTACCCCGAGAGGGGGGGGCCGAGACCCAGTACTTC
j_call: TRBJ2-1; v_call: TRBV5-6; d_call: -; cdr3_aa: CASSFRSALENEQFF; cdr3_nt: TGTGCCAGCAGCTTTCGAAGCGCCCTGGAAAATGAGCAGTTCTTC
j_call: TRBJ2-4; v_call: TRBV9; d_call: -; cdr3_aa: CASSVGPGAPGYF; cdr3_nt: -
j_call: TRBJ2-1; v_call: TRBV10-3; d_call: TRBD1; cdr3_aa: CAISEPARGQGNEQFF; cdr3_nt: TGTGCCATCAGTGAGCCGGCCAGGGGGCAGGGCAATGAGCAGTTCTTC
j_call: TRBJ2-6; v_call: TRBV19; d_call: -; cdr3_aa: CASSMDFSGANVLTF; cdr3_nt: TGTGCCAGTAGTATGGACTTCTCTGGGGCCAACGTCCTGACTTTC
j_call: TRBJ2-1; v_call: TRBV7-2; d_call: TRBD2; cdr3_aa: CASRASGTYNEQFF; cdr3_nt: TGTGCCAGCAGGGCCAGCGGGACGTACAATGAGCAGTTCTTC
j_call: TRBJ1-2; v_call: TRBV5-4; d_call: -; cdr3_aa: CASSSGGVGYGYTF; cdr3_nt: TGTGCCAGCAGCTCCGGGGGGGTAGGCTATGGCTACACCTTC
j_call: TRBJ1-1; v_call: TRBV19; d_call: -; cdr3_aa: CASSIGPQVAEAFF; cdr3_nt: TGTGCCAGTAGTATCGGCCCCCAGGTGGCTGAAGCTTTCTTT
j_call: TRBJ1-1; v_call: TRBV15; d_call: TRBD1; cdr3_aa: CATSRDKGDRGRGEAFF; cdr3_nt: TGTGCCACCAGCAGAGATAAGGGGGACAGGGGGCGAGGTGAAGCTTTCTTT
j_call: TRBJ2-7; v_call: TRBV7-9; d_call: TRBD1; cdr3_aa: CASSFFEGQGTYEQYF; cdr3_nt: TGTGCCAGCAGCTTTTTCGAGGGACAGGGGACCTACGAGCAGTACTTC
j_call: TRBJ1-1; v_call: TRBV10-3; d_call: TRBD1; cdr3_aa: CAIRTGMNTEAFF; cdr3_nt: TGTGCCATCAGGACAGGGATGAACACTGAAGCTTTCTTT
j_call: TRBJ1-1; v_call: TRBV5-5; d_call: -; cdr3_aa: CASSSAIHDTEAFF; cdr3_nt: TGTGCCAGCAGCTCCGCCATACATGACACTGAAGCTTTCTTT
j_call: TRBJ1-3; v_call: TRBV9; d_call: -; cdr3_aa: CASRETAAGNTIYF; cdr3_nt: TGTGCCAGCAGGGAGACCGCTGCTGGAAACACCATATATTTT
j_call: TRBJ2-6; v_call: TRBV7-9; d_call: -; cdr3_aa: CASSLAGSPSGANVLTF; cdr3_nt: TGTGCCAGCAGCTTAGCGGGGAGTCCCTCTGGGGCCAACGTCCTGACTTTC
j_call: TRBJ1-4; v_call: TRBV5-6; d_call: TRBD1; cdr3_aa: CASSSLGTGNEKLFF; cdr3_nt: TGTGCCAGCAGCTCTCTAGGGACAGGGAATGAAAAACTGTTTTTT
j_call: TRBJ2-1; v_call: TRBV5-1; d_call: TRBD1; cdr3_aa: CASSFKGASSYNEQFF; cdr3_nt: TGCGCCAGCAGCTTTAAGGGGGCGAGTTCCTACAATGAGCAGTTCTTC
j_call: TRBJ2-1; v_call: TRBV5-1; d_call: -; cdr3_aa: CASSLSYGSDEQFF; cdr3_nt: TGCGCCAGCAGCTTATCCTATGGTTCGGATGAGCAGTTCTTC
j_call: TRBJ1-1; v_call: TRBV7-9; d_call: -; cdr3_aa: CASSLSDRENTEAFF; cdr3_nt: TGTGCCAGCAGCCTCTCCGACAGAGAAAACACTGAAGCTTTCTTT
j_call: TRBJ1-1; v_call: TRBV6-1; d_call: -; cdr3_aa: CASSRSRDTEAFF; cdr3_nt: TGTGCCAGCAGTCGCTCGCGGGACACTGAAGCTTTCTTT
j_call: TRBJ1-5; v_call: TRBV6-6; d_call: TRBD1; cdr3_aa: CASRARDRENQPQHF; cdr3_nt: TGTGCCAGCAGAGCCCGGGACAGGGAAAATCAGCCCCAGCATTTT
j_call: TRBJ2-2; v_call: TRBV7-8; d_call: -; cdr3_aa: CASSPLGAPNTGELFF; cdr3_nt: TGTGCCAGCAGCCCACTTGGGGCGCCGAACACCGGGGAGCTGTTTTTT
j_call: TRBJ2-7; v_call: TRBV5-6; d_call: TRBD1; cdr3_aa: CASSRTGPYEQYF; cdr3_nt: TGTGCCAGCAGTCGGACAGGTCCCTACGAGCAGTACTTC
j_call: TRBJ2-1; v_call: TRBV27; d_call: TRBD1; cdr3_aa: CASSSDRMTYNEQFF; cdr3_nt: TGTGCCAGCAGTTCGGACAGGATGACTTACAATGAGCAGTTCTTC
j_call: TRBJ2-7; v_call: TRBV28; d_call: TRBD1; cdr3_aa: CASSLAQGAVNEQYF; cdr3_nt: TGTGCCAGCAGTTTGGCCCAGGGGGCGGTAAATGAGCAGTACTTC
j_call: TRBJ1-2; v_call: TRBV14; d_call: -; cdr3_aa: CASSHNLAGAQANYGYTF; cdr3_nt: TGTGCCAGCAGCCATAATTTAGCGGGGGCCCAAGCTAACTATGGCTACACCTTC
j_call: TRBJ2-1; v_call: TRBV9; d_call: TRBD1; cdr3_aa: CASSSDRASYNEQFF; cdr3_nt: TGTGCCAGCAGCTCGGACAGGGCCTCCTACAATGAGCAGTTCTTC
j_call: TRBJ2-7; v_call: TRBV7-8; d_call: TRBD1; cdr3_aa: CASSSYRTGTYEQYF; cdr3_nt: TGTGCCAGCAGCTCCTACCGGACAGGAACCTACGAGCAGTACTTC
j_call: TRBJ2-3; v_call: TRBV30; d_call: -; cdr3_aa: CAWSGGLVSTDTQYF; cdr3_nt: TGTGCCTGGAGTGGAGGTCTAGTTAGTACAGATACGCAGTATTTT
j_call: TRBJ2-3; v_call: TRBV6-5; d_call: -; cdr3_aa: CASSRSPPDTQYF; cdr3_nt: TGTGCCAGCAGTCGGAGCCCCCCCGATACGCAGTATTTT